These 27 T cell receptor beta chains came from one sample sequenced in a study of vaccination and CD4 T cells after COVID-19. Sequencing of DNA taken from cultured CD4+ T cells relied on the Oncomine TCR Beta short-read assay. TCRdb reanalysed the PCR reads using MiXCR and keeps one entry per CDR3 protein. The sample holds some 21,000 distinct CDR3 sequences, about 40% seen once. The antigens these receptors bind are not known. Treatment reported: roughly 10-day PBMC culture with coronavirus spike peptide pools or control peptides (ViraFEST assay). The source material was CD4+ T cells from blood, cultured in vitro, sampled before SARS-CoV-2 vaccination. Receptor source: a human donor who had recovered from COVID-19.

By proportion, this clonotype is medium-sized. This chain links TRBV15 with TRBJ1-3; no clear D. Germline V gene sequence: CDR1 LNHNV, CDR2 YYDKDF (reference sequence). This CDR3 comprises 16 residues. The ends were cut back, 0 bases at V and 2 bases at J, with 11 bases in the middle. For the CDR3, the DNA is TGTGCCACCAGCAGAGACACATCGGTCGCTGGAAACACCATATATTTT. It specifies CATSRDTSVAGNTIYF. Supplemented by reference TRBV15 and TRBJ1-3, the full variable domain reads DAMVIQNPRYQVTQFGKPVTLSCSQTLNHNVMYWYQQKSSQAPKLLFHYYDKDFNNEADTPDNFQSRRPNTSFCFLDIRSPGLGDTAMYLCATSRDTSVAGNTIYFGEGSWLTVV.

The gene calls are TRBV6-1 and TRBJ1-2; TRBD1 might be the D (5 bases). This CDR3 spans 15 amino acids. In germline, CDR1 is MNHNS, CDR2 SASEGT. V lost 3 bases and J lost 6, with 17 bases in between. CDR3 nucleotide sequence: TGTGCCAGCAGTGAGGTGTTGGGGCGGAGGGATGGCTACACCTTC. Amino acids: CASSEVLGRRDGYTF.

The chain employs TRBV28 and TRBJ1-5; the D is unclear. V was clipped by 7 bases and J by 2 bases, with 18 bases between them. Germline assignment: CDR1 MDHEN and CDR2 SYDVKM. The CDR3 has 16 amino acids. The CDR3 DNA follows: TGTGCCAGCAACCTGAGAGGGTTTAATGGCAATCAGCCCCAGCATTTT. Protein sequence: CASNLRGFNGNQPQHF.

The chain recombines TRBV11-3 with TRBJ1-2; TRBD1 might be the D (5 bases). The CDR3 runs 13 residues. Trimming stripped 0 bases from V and 8 bases from J, with 10 bases between. Looked up from germline, CDR1 is SGHNT and CDR2 is YENEEA. The CDR3 bases are TGTGCCAGCAGCTTAGATTTTGGGACGGGCTACACCTTC. Translation gives CASSLDFGTGYTF.

The chain employs TRBV20-1 and TRBJ2-3, with 10 bases that match TRBD2. The CDR3 covers 17 residues. CDR1 and CDR2 (germline): DFQATT, SNEGSKA (reference sequence). Trimming cost V 6 bases and J 0 bases; bases outside gene matches: 12. Written as DNA, the CDR3 is TGCAGTGCGGAACCTAGCGGGGGAAAACCTAGCACAGATACGCAGTATTTT. Protein sequence: CSAEPSGGKPSTDTQYF.

This clonotype was detected a few times. The chain carries TRBV21-1 and TRBJ2-7; TRBD2 is the table's D call and was not checked against the DNA. TRBV21-1 is a recognized pseudogene. This CDR3 is built from 18 residues. The CDR3 spells CASSNTMRSREDHDEQYF. CDR3 coding DNA: TGTGCCAGCAGCAATACAATGCGTTCGCGGGAGGATCATGACGAGCAGTACTTC.

The rearrangement uses TRBV6-5 and TRBJ2-3; 15 nucleotides line up with TRBD2. V was clipped by 4 bases and J by 5 bases; unmatched bases: 10. CDR3 length: 18 residues. CDR1 and CDR2 from the germline V gene are MNHEY and SVGAGI. CDR3 in DNA: TGTGCCAGCAGTTCGTCCGGGACTAGCGGGAGGTTTGGAGATACGCAGTATTTT. It specifies CASSSSGTSGRFGDTQYF.

The chain is built from TRBV28 and TRBJ2-2; a possible D gene is TRBD2 (6 bases). V was clipped by 4 bases and J by 5 bases, with 11 bases between them. Germline lookup yields CDR1 MDHEN and CDR2 SYDVKM. CDR3 length equals 14 residues. CDR3 nucleotide sequence: TGTGCCAGCAGTTATAGCGGCTGGACCGGGGAGCTGTTTTTT. It is translated as CASSYSGWTGELFF. The full variable domain, in which reference TRBV28 and TRBJ2-2 provide the parts outside the CDR3, is DVKVTQSSRYLVKRTGEKVFLECVQDMDHENMFWYRQDPGLGLRLIYFSYDVKMKEKGDIPEGYSVSREKKERFSLILESASTNQTSMYLCASSYSGWTGELFFGEGSRLTVL.

Only a few counts were recorded for this clonotype. The gene calls are TRBV6-2 or TRBV6-3 and TRBJ1-5; TRBD1 matches at 9 bases. The CDR3 totals 13 residues. J gave up 11 bases and V 4 bases, and 6 bases lay outside the gene matches. Germline assignment: CDR1 MNHEY and CDR2 SVGEGT. The CDR3 loop is CASSSGQGGTQHF. Here the CDR3 DNA reads TGTGCCAGCAGTTCGGGACAGGGAGGGACCCAGCATTTT.

The chain recombines TRBV29-1 with TRBJ1-1; D call uncertain. CDR3 length equals 11 residues. V lost 7 bases and J 1 base, leaving 7 bases between the germline ends. The V gene's germline CDR1 is SQVTM and CDR2 ANQGSEA. DNA of the CDR3: TGCAGCGCCGGTCGGAACACTGAAGCTTTCTTT. Translating gives CSAGRNTEAFF.

The chain joins TRBV6-1 to TRBJ1-2; D gene ambiguous. The CDR3 covers 16 residues. Trimming took off 5 bases at V and 2 bases at J, with 18 bases between the two ends. CDR1 is MNHNS, CDR2 SASEGT, per germline. The CDR3 DNA sequence: TGTGCCAGCAGTCGTTACTCGGTCGGATTAAACTATGGCTACACCTTC. Its protein product is CASSRYSVGLNYGYTF.

The chain employs TRBV6-2 or TRBV6-3 and TRBJ1-5, with D hard to call. The CDR3 length is 15 residues. Germline V gene sequence: CDR1 MNHEY, CDR2 SVGEGT. The ends were cut back, 0 bases at V and 2 bases at J, with 8 bases in the middle. CDR3 nucleotide sequence: TGTGCCAGCAGTTACTCCAAAAAGGGCAATCAGCCCCAGCATTTT. It encodes CASSYSKKGNQPQHF.

This clonotype was recorded only once. This sequence joins TRBV28 and TRBJ1-1; D might be TRBD1 (5 bases). This CDR3 region has 16 residues. Germline V gene sequence: CDR1 MDHEN, CDR2 SYDVKM. The V and J ends lost 3 bases and 5 bases respectively, with 19 bases between them. The CDR3 region is CASSFRPFPGGTEAFF. CDR3 coding DNA: TGTGCCAGCAGTTTTAGACCTTTCCCGGGGGGGACTGAAGCTTTCTTT.

This clonotype was observed a handful of times. V is TRBV5-4 and J is TRBJ2-5; maybe TRBD2 (6 bases). V was cut by 0 bases and J by 4 bases, with 13 bases left in between. The germline gives CDR1 SGHNT, CDR2 YYREEE (reference sequence). The CDR3 loop spans 15 amino acids. The DNA for the CDR3 is TGTGCCAGCAGCTTGGCGGCCGCCGGGGGAGAGACCCAGTACTTC. Translating it yields CASSLAAAGGETQYF.

V gene TRBV19 combines with J gene TRBJ1-2; D is unresolved. The CDR3 runs 13 residues. The V and J ends lost 6 bases and 0 bases respectively, with 8 bases between them. The germline gives CDR1 LNHDA, CDR2 SQIVND (reference sequence). CDR3 in DNA: TGTGCCAGTAGAAGTCAAGCTAACTATGGCTACACCTTC. It encodes CASRSQANYGYTF.

This chain links TRBV30 with TRBJ1-1; the match to TRBD1 covers 7 bases. CDR1 GTSNPN and CDR2 SVGIG come from the germline V gene (reference sequence). The CDR3 consists of 10 residues. V lost 5 bases and J lost 8; bases outside the gene matches: 2. The CDR3 here is CAWGTDEAFF. The CDR3 DNA reads as TGTGCCTGGGGGACAGACGAAGCTTTCTTT.

The V and J genes are TRBV2 and TRBJ2-1; D might be TRBD2 (6 bases). V lost 6 bases, J lost 5 bases, and 14 bases lay in between. Germline V gene data show CDR1 as SNHLY and CDR2 as FYNNEI. The CDR3 totals 14 residues. CDR3 DNA sequence: TGTGCCAGCAGAATACGGGAGAGCGACAATGAGCAGTTCTTC. It encodes CASRIRESDNEQFF.

V is TRBV11-3 and J is TRBJ1-1; unclear D gene. The CDR3 is 14 residues long. The V gene's germline CDR1 is SGHNT and CDR2 YENEEA. V dropped 4 bases and J dropped 8 bases, with 17 bases sitting between them. CDR3 loop: CASSSMGDSREAFF. CDR3 bases: TGTGCCAGCAGCTCCATGGGAGATTCTAGGGAAGCTTTCTTT. The whole variable domain, remainder taken from reference TRBV11-3 and TRBJ1-1, is EAGVVQSPRYKIIEKKQPVAFWCNPISGHNTLYWYLQNLGQGPELLIRYENEEAVDDSQLPKDRFSAERLKGVDSTLKIQPAELGDSAVYLCASSSMGDSREAFFGQGTRLTVV.

This clonotype was seen only a few times. The rearrangement uses TRBV29-1 and TRBJ1-2; D is unresolved. Germline CDR1 is SQVTM and CDR2 is ANQGSEA. The CDR3 sequence is 13 residues long. Trimming pared 4 bases from V and 2 bases from J, leaving 11 bases between. The CDR3 DNA sequence: TGCAGCGTTGGGACCGCCTACAACTATGGCTACACCTTC. This codes for CSVGTAYNYGYTF.

The chain combines TRBV20-1 with TRBJ2-7; D may be TRBD2 (5 bases). Trimming removed 5 bases at V and 3 bases at J, with 11 bases between. Germline V CDR1 and CDR2: DFQATT, SNEGSKA (reference sequence). The CDR3 has 12 residues. The CDR3 DNA follows: TGCAGTGCTTGGAAGCGGAGCTACGAGCAGTACTTC. Protein sequence: CSAWKRSYEQYF.

The chain couples TRBV2 to TRBJ1-1; 8 bases align to TRBD1. The germline CDR1 and CDR2 sequences are SNHLY and FYNNEI. V lost 8 bases to trimming and J lost 7 bases; unmatched junction nucleotides: 6. The CDR3 totals 12 residues. In nucleotides, the CDR3 is TGTGCCAGCGCCCTAGGGACAGGTGAAGCTTTCTTT. Its translation is CASALGTGEAFF.

This clonotype was picked up a small number of times. The rearrangement uses TRBV20-1 and TRBJ2-3; the match to TRBD2 covers 10 bases. Germline V gene data show CDR1 as DFQATT and CDR2 as SNEGSKA (reference sequence). V lost 6 bases, J lost 2 bases, and 8 bases stayed unmatched. The CDR3 loop spans 15 amino acids. The chain's CDR3 is CSARILAGNTDTQYF. The CDR3 DNA follows: TGCAGTGCCCGAATACTAGCGGGAAACACAGATACGCAGTATTTT.

This rearrangement joins TRBV5-1 to TRBJ1-1, with 9 bases that match TRBD1. This CDR3 comprises 13 residues. Trimming took 4 bases from V and 11 from J; bases not matched to a gene: 9. Germline V gene sequence: CDR1 SGHRS, CDR2 YFSETQ. CDR3 bases: TGCGCCAGCAGCACCGGGACAGGGTATGAGGCTTTCTTT. It translates to CASSTGTGYEAFF.

The V and J genes are TRBV19 and TRBJ2-3; a weak D match, TRBD2 (6 bases). Germline V gene sequence: CDR1 LNHDA, CDR2 SQIVND (reference sequence). The CDR3 runs 14 residues. Trimming shortened V by 5 bases and J by 2 bases, and 11 bases separated the two germline ends. The CDR3 DNA reads TGTGCCAGTAGTGTCGGGGAGGACACAGATACGCAGTATTTT. Its protein is CASSVGEDTDTQYF.

The rearrangement uses TRBV6-2 or TRBV6-3 and TRBJ1-2; D ambiguous. Germline-derived CDR1 and CDR2 are MNHEY and SVGEGT. The CDR3 sequence is 12 residues long. Trimming took 2 bases from V and 4 from J, leaving 5 bases between them. CDR3: CASSYGGYGYTF. The CDR3, as DNA: TGTGCCAGCAGTTACGGAGGCTATGGCTACACCTTC.

Only a few counts were recorded for this clonotype. The chain employs TRBV7-6 and TRBJ1-4; 7 nucleotides agree with TRBD1. Trimming took 5 bases from V and 5 from J; bases not matched to a gene: 8. Germline CDR1 is SGHVS and CDR2 is FNYEAQ. This CDR3 has 15 residues. CDR3 nucleotide sequence: TGTGCCAGCAGCACCTACAGGGGCCCCAATGAAAAACTGTTTTTT. Residues: CASSTYRGPNEKLFF.

The chain is built from TRBV6-2 or TRBV6-3 and TRBJ1-5, with 7 bases that match TRBD1. CDR1 MNHEY and CDR2 SVGEGT come from the germline V gene. The ends lost 5 bases at V and 7 bases at J; junction bases unmatched: 8. CDR3 length equals 14 residues. The CDR3 DNA reads as TGTGCCAGCAGTACAGGGGCCTGGGAACAGCCCCAGCATTTT. This gives the protein CASSTGAWEQPQHF.